In this sample, the clone carrying this TCR beta chain turned up a few times. Its antigen is as yet unknown. UMIs and sample barcodes were carried by the TCR alpha and TCR beta cDNA libraries that 5'RACE produced using constant-segment primers. One entry per CDR3 protein, called by TCRdb with MiXCR from the 5' RACE reads. The repertoire holds roughly 130,000 distinct CDR3 sequences, with 17% as singletons. The sample is drawn from a study of T-cell memory formation after mild COVID-19. Study-level findings and limits: Clones shrinking from day 15 to 85 showed even CD4/CD8 mixes; later expanders tilted CD4+.

The receptor was derived from a man aged 18 to 35 who had mild COVID-19 (a few samples of this study predate the infection). Cell type and time point are not known. The sequenced sample consisted of PBMCs or a T cell subset sorted from them (not recorded which).

This CDR3 reads CASSRNSDRSQETQYF. The CDR3 nucleotides are TGCGCCAGCAGCCGAAATTCGGACAGATCCCAAGAGACCCAGTACTTC. The chain is built from TRBV4-1 and TRBJ2-5, with D tentatively TRBD1 (6 bases). The CDR3 has 16 amino acids. Germline loops: CDR1 MGHRA, CDR2 YSYEKL. The V end was cut by 4 bases, the J end by 1 base, with 16 bases between.